Following are 10 T cell receptor beta chains from one sample sequenced in a study of cytomegalovirus exposure and HLA in healthy donors. PCR employed 60 Vbeta and 13 Jbeta primers. Produced via immunoSEQ multiplex PCR; TCRdb's table is partial and in-frame only. The data show 150,000 to 250,000 clones, with roughly 78% seen just once and approximately 4.4% held by the top ten. Material: PBMCs. These receptors were obtained from a woman in her 30s in good health and CMV-seropositive.

The chain joins TRBV7-9 to TRBJ2-3; TRBD1 aligns across 8 bases. The germline V gene encodes CDR1 SEHNR and CDR2 FQNEAQ (reference sequence). Trimming took 5 bases from V and 1 from J; bases not matched to a gene: 8. The CDR3 is 16 residues long. The DNA for the CDR3 is TGTGCCAGCAGCCTTACGACAGGGGTCCGCACAGATACGCAGTATTTT. Its protein product is CASSLTTGVRTDTQYF.

In this sample, this clone turned up a few times. The V gene is TRBV27, the J gene TRBJ2-7, with a possible D match to TRBD1 (6 bases). The germline gives CDR1 MNHEY, CDR2 SMNVEV (reference sequence). CDR3 length: 16 residues. V lost 5 bases, J lost 1 base, and 18 bases lay in between. CDR3 DNA sequence: TGTGCCAGCAGTCAGCTAGCAAGGACAGCTTCCTACGAGCAGTACTTC. Residues: CASSQLARTASYEQYF.

V is TRBV9 and J is TRBJ2-6; 7 nucleotides align to TRBD1. The germline gives CDR1 SGDLS, CDR2 YYNGEE. V lost 6 bases and J lost 0; bases outside the gene matches: 6. The CDR3 covers 16 residues. The CDR3 reads CASTRQGLSGANVLTF. CDR3 nucleotides: TGTGCCAGCACCAGACAGGGCCTCTCTGGGGCCAACGTCCTGACTTTC. Filled out from reference TRBV9 and TRBJ2-6, the complete variable domain reads DSGVTQTPKHLITATGQRVTLRCSPRSGDLSVYWYQQSLDQGLQFLIQYYNGEERAKGNILERFSAQQFPDLHSELNLSSLELGDSALYFCASTRQGLSGANVLTFGAGSRLTVL.

The rearrangement joins TRBV30 to TRBJ2-5, with a weak D call TRBD1 (6 bases). The J call is doubtful: the DNA matches TRBJ2-7 better. The CDR3 is 13 amino acids. Germline V gene sequence: CDR1 GTSNPN, CDR2 SVGIG (reference sequence). The CDR3, as DNA: TGTGCCTGGAGTTTGGACAGCAACTACGAGCAGTACTTC. It specifies CAWSLDSNYEQYF.

This clone came up once. This chain uses TRBV29-1 with TRBJ2-7, with 10 bases fitting TRBD2. CDR1 and CDR2 from the germline V gene are SQVTM and ANQGSEA. This CDR3 region has 16 residues. The ends lost 3 bases at V and 4 bases at J; junction bases unmatched: 12. The CDR3 DNA reads TGCAGCGTTGAGGGGTGGCTAGCGGGAGAAGCTTACGAGCAGTACTTC. Amino acid sequence: CSVEGWLAGEAYEQYF.

The chain couples TRBV19 to TRBJ1-1; D not resolved. The length of the CDR3 is 13 residues. V was trimmed by 10 bases and J by 1 base, leaving 13 bases between them. Looked up from germline, CDR1 is LNHDA and CDR2 is SQIVND (reference sequence). The CDR3 nucleotides read TGTGCCACTTCAGGCTATCAGAACACTGAAGCTTTCTTT. It codes for CATSGYQNTEAFF.

This chain uses TRBV29-1 with TRBJ1-2; D is uncertain. V lost 8 bases, J lost 7 bases, and 11 bases lay in between. This CDR3 has 10 residues. Germline CDR1 is SQVTM and CDR2 is ANQGSEA. CDR3 coding DNA: TGCAGCACTCGTGGGCCTGGCTACACCTTC. Translating gives CSTRGPGYTF.

This sequence joins TRBV11-2 and TRBJ2-2; D remains ambiguous. Germline V gene sequence: CDR1 SGHAT, CDR2 FQNNGV. Trimming left V 5 bases short and J 7 bases short, with 8 bases between. The CDR3 is 12 amino acids. The CDR3 reads CASSEQIGELFF. The CDR3 region has the DNA TGTGCCAGCAGCGAACAGATCGGGGAGCTGTTTTTT.

The sample holds a few counts of this clone. The rearrangement links TRBV10-1 to TRBJ2-7; 7 nucleotides line up with TRBD2. The CDR3 is made up of 16 amino acids. The V and J ends lost 3 bases and 2 bases, in that order; junction bases with no gene match: 10. Germline lookup yields CDR1 WNHNN and CDR2 SYGVQD (reference sequence). CDR3 region: CASSDKPGLSTYEQYF. CDR3 DNA: TGCGCCAGCAGTGACAAACCGGGACTATCCACCTACGAGCAGTACTTC.

This clone has a handful of counts. The rearrangement uses TRBV30 and TRBJ2-5, with D possibly TRBD1 on 6 matching bases. In germline, CDR1 is GTSNPN, CDR2 SVGIG (reference sequence). The CDR3 runs to 17 residues. Trimming took off 6 bases at V and 2 bases at J, with 25 bases between the two ends. In DNA form, the CDR3 reads TGTGCCTGTTCAGGGGATGATGACTCGACCATACAAGAGACCCAGTACTTC. This sequence encodes CACSGDDDSTIQETQYF.